This TCR beta chain was sequenced during a study of T cells in Graves' hyperthyroidism and ophthalmopathy. The CDR3 regions of TCR beta were amplified from RNA transcripts. HTBI primers were the set used in a first-round RT-PCR of the TCR CDR3. TCRdb re-called the multiplex PCR reads through MiXCR, storing one row per CDR3 protein. This sample carries approximately 400,000 distinct CDR3 sequences, 15% to 18% of them seen once, and the ten largest clones take 13% to 15%. CDR1 is MNHNS and CDR2 is SASEGT in the germline V gene. Trimming shortened V by 0 bases and J by 0 bases, and 15 bases separated the two germline ends. CDR3 length: 18 amino acids. This clonotype was seen at least ten times.

The V and J genes are TRBV6-1 and TRBJ2-1, with unresolved D. The sample was blood. This sequence originates from a woman between 18 and 29 years old with Graves' hyperthyroidism. The CDR3 nucleotides read TGTGCCAGCAGTGAAGCGGGATTGGGCTACAGCTCCTACAATGAGCAGTTCTTC. Its translation is CASSEAGLGYSSYNEQFF.